This T cell receptor (beta chain) was sequenced during a study of a mutant IDH1 vaccine in newly diagnosed glioma. Study-level background: Visits V12 and V13 fell at weeks 35 and 47, respectively.

Data came from immunoSEQ multiplex PCR; TCRdb stores just in-frame clones and leaves some out. The sample has some 50,000 clones, about 65% seen once; the top ten hold about 5%. CDR1 and CDR2 (germline): LGHNA, YNFKEQ. V dropped 0 bases and J dropped 5; count of bases not matched to a gene: 17. The CDR3 extends over 20 amino acids. Noted time point: week 47, end of study. Each dose of the vaccine consisted of 300 ug of mutant IDH1 20-mer peptide, with topical imiquimod. Worth noting for this clone: Its antigen is still unknown.

This receptor was identified in a man aged 35-49 years with glioma. Some clones in this sample may be carry-over from other donors' samples. Source: peripheral blood mononuclear cells (PBMCs), taken from a glioma patient whose treatment included an IDH1 peptide vaccine. This chain connects TRBV4-2 to TRBJ2-5; 11 bases are a match to TRBD2. The CDR3 coding sequence is TGTGCCAGCAGCCAAGATATCGTAGCGGGGGGGCAGGCGGACCGGGAGACCCAGTACTTC. This sequence encodes CASSQDIVAGGQADRETQYF.